The 25 T cell receptor beta chains below come from one sample, sequenced in a study of cytomegalovirus exposure and HLA in healthy donors. The PCR made use of 60 Vbeta and 13 Jbeta primers. Some clones are missing from TCRdb's copy, which holds only in-frame ones; the method was immunoSEQ multiplex PCR. The sample lists some 99,000 clones; about 76% were seen once. The sample taken for sequencing was PBMCs. All receptors derive from a man between 35 and 55 years old in good health and CMV-seronegative.

The chain joins TRBV11-3 to TRBJ1-4; TRBD1 is a possible D gene (5 bases). CDR3 length equals 17 residues. The ends were cut back, 4 bases at V and 10 bases at J, with 25 bases in the middle. Germline V gene data show CDR1 as SGHNT and CDR2 as YENEEA. The CDR3 DNA is TGTGCCAGCAGCTCCCGGGGGGAGACGGGTCGGTCGGGAAAACTGTTTTTT. Amino acids: CASSSRGETGRSGKLFF.

The CDR3 nucleotides are TGTGCCAGCAGCTTGGCCGGGACAGGGTCGGGAGGCTACACCTTC. Translating gives CASSLAGTGSGGYTF. This chain connects TRBV7-8 to TRBJ1-2; 9 bases align to TRBD1. This CDR3 has 15 residues. V trimming: 3 bases; J trimming: 8 bases; junction bases outside the gene matches: 10. Germline lookup yields CDR1 SGHVS and CDR2 FQNEAQ.

This clone appeared once. The gene calls are TRBV19 and TRBJ2-5; 10 bases line up with TRBD2. This CDR3 is 15 amino acids long. The trim removed 5 bases at V and 3 bases at J, leaving 6 bases unmatched. Germline values: CDR1 LNHDA, CDR2 SQIVND (reference sequence). Here the CDR3 reads CASSFNSGGEETQYF. CDR3 nucleotides: TGTGCCAGTAGTTTCAACAGCGGGGGGGAAGAGACCCAGTACTTC.

The chain has TRBV5-1 and TRBJ1-4; TRBD1 is a possible D gene (6 bases). CDR3 size: 17 residues. The V end lost 3 bases, the J end lost 4 bases, and 19 bases lay between the germline ends. CDR1 SGHRS and CDR2 YFSETQ come from the germline V gene. The DNA for the CDR3 is TGCGCCAGCAGCTGGGGGGGGCAGGGGCGAGTTAATGAAAAACTGTTTTTT. Protein sequence: CASSWGGQGRVNEKLFF. Complete variable domain (other parts from reference TRBV5-1 and TRBJ1-4): KAGVTQTPRYLIKTRGQQVTLSCSPISGHRSVSWYQQTPGQGLQFLFEYFSETQRNKGNFPGRFSGRQFSNSRSEMNVSTLELGDSALYLCASSWGGQGRVNEKLFFGSGTQLSVL.

The V gene is TRBV7-5, the J gene TRBJ1-2; TRBD1 reflects the table's D call only, with no check against the DNA. TRBV7-5 is recorded as a pseudogene. The CDR3 spans 15 residues. DNA of the CDR3: TGTGCCAGAAGCCGAGGGACAGGGGAGAAGAGGGGCTACACCTTC. This gives the protein CARSRGTGEKRGYTF.

This clone has just a few counts. This rearrangement joins TRBV7-9 to TRBJ1-2, with 7 bases aligning to TRBD1. Trimming removed 5 bases from V and 3 bases from J; junction bases left unmatched: 6. This CDR3 comprises 14 residues. The germline gives CDR1 SEHNR, CDR2 FQNEAQ (reference sequence). The CDR3 sequence is CASSSRQGYYGYTF. Written as DNA, the CDR3 is TGTGCCAGCAGCAGTCGACAGGGCTACTATGGCTACACCTTC. Complete variable domain (other parts from reference TRBV7-9 and TRBJ1-2): DTGVSQNPRHKITKRGQNVTFRCDPISEHNRLYWYRQTLGQGPEFLTYFQNEAQLEKSRLLSDRFSAERPKGSFSTLEIQRTEQGDSAMYLCASSSRQGYYGYTFGSGTRLTVV.

The chain recombines TRBV27 with TRBJ1-1; D call uncertain. V shed 0 bases and J shed 3 bases, with 8 bases lying between them. The CDR3 covers 14 residues. Germline CDR1 MNHEY, CDR2 SMNVEV (reference sequence). The CDR3 DNA sequence: TGTGCCAGCAGTTTATCTTGGTCGGACACTGAAGCTTTCTTT. Translation gives CASSLSWSDTEAFF.

The rearrangement joins TRBV5-1 to TRBJ1-1; D is unclear. Deletions cut 2 bases from V and 3 bases from J, with 11 bases between. Germline CDR1 and CDR2: SGHRS and YFSETQ. The CDR3 extends over 14 amino acids. In nucleotides, the CDR3 is TGCGCCAGCAGCTTCCTCGGGTTTGACACTGAAGCTTTCTTT. It translates to CASSFLGFDTEAFF.

This clone was found once. The chain employs TRBV7-2 and TRBJ1-5; D unclear. This CDR3 has 14 amino acids. Deletions cut 3 bases from V and 2 bases from J, with 8 bases between. Germline V gene sequence: CDR1 SGHTA, CDR2 FQGNSA. This CDR3 reads CASSFPGGNQPQHF. The CDR3 nucleotides read TGTGCCAGCAGCTTCCCCGGAGGCAATCAGCCCCAGCATTTT.

DNA for the CDR3: TGTGCCAGCAGCTTGGGACAGGAGAAGTATGGCTACACCTTC. Translated: CASSLGQEKYGYTF. V and J are TRBV5-4 and TRBJ1-2, with D perhaps TRBD1 (6 bases). The CDR3 has 14 amino acids. Germline lookup yields CDR1 SGHNT and CDR2 YYREEE (reference sequence). V was pared by 0 bases and J by 5 bases, with 11 bases between.

This rearrangement joins TRBV15 to TRBJ1-5; D is undetermined. Trimming removed 0 bases from V and 7 bases from J, with 13 bases in between. CDR3 length: 15 amino acids. CDR1 LNHNV and CDR2 YYDKDF come from the germline V gene (reference sequence). CDR3 amino acids: CATSRDPSGVQPQHF. The CDR3 nucleotides read TGTGCCACCAGCAGAGATCCCTCCGGAGTCCAGCCCCAGCATTTT.

The rearrangement uses TRBV6-5 and TRBJ1-1; TRBD1 aligns across 7 bases. J lost 6 bases, V lost 5 bases, and 6 bases had no gene match. The CDR3 extends over 13 amino acids. Per germline, CDR1 MNHEY and CDR2 SVGAGI. The CDR3: CASSVTGAPEAFF. The DNA for the CDR3 is TGTGCCAGCAGTGTAACAGGGGCCCCTGAAGCTTTCTTT.

The rearrangement links TRBV28 to TRBJ2-3; perhaps TRBD2 as D (6 bases). Per the germline V gene, CDR1 is MDHEN and CDR2 is SYDVKM. The V and J ends lost 3 bases and 0 bases respectively, with 7 bases between them. This CDR3 spans 14 amino acids. Here the CDR3 reads CASSLGRSTDTQYF. As DNA, the CDR3 is TGTGCCAGCAGTTTGGGGAGGAGCACAGATACGCAGTATTTT.

The chain employs TRBV5-8 and TRBJ1-2, with 7 bases that match TRBD1. J lost 4 bases, V lost 4 bases, and 7 bases had no gene match. Per the germline V gene, CDR1 is SGHTS and CDR2 is YDEGEE. The CDR3 covers 14 residues. The CDR3 region has the DNA TGTGCCAGCAGCAGGCCGGGACAGTTCTATGGCTACACCTTC. Residues: CASSRPGQFYGYTF.

The rearrangement links TRBV9 to TRBJ2-7, with 10 nucleotides matching TRBD1. The V gene end was trimmed by 2 bases and the J gene end by 2 bases; junction bases not matched to a gene: 7. Germline V gives CDR1 SGDLS, CDR2 YYNGEE. The CDR3 is 16 residues long. CDR3 bases: TGTGCCAGCAGCGTTGATCCCGGGACAGGGGCCTACGAGCAGTACTTC. Amino acids: CASSVDPGTGAYEQYF. The whole variable domain, filled in from reference TRBV9 and TRBJ2-7, reads DSGVTQTPKHLITATGQRVTLRCSPRSGDLSVYWYQQSLDQGLQFLIQYYNGEERAKGNILERFSAQQFPDLHSELNLSSLELGDSALYFCASSVDPGTGAYEQYFGPGTRLTVT.

This clone showed up just a few times. The chain combines TRBV18 with TRBJ2-3, with a tentative D call TRBD1 (6 bases). This CDR3 is 13 amino acids long. Germline V CDR1 and CDR2: KGHSH, LQKENI. V was clipped by 3 bases and J by 6 bases, with 10 bases between them. The CDR3 region has the DNA TGTGCCAGCTCACCCTCAGGGGCGGATACGCAGTATTTT. Protein product: CASSPSGADTQYF.

V and J are TRBV7-8 and TRBJ2-7, with a possible D match to TRBD1 (5 bases). Germline assignment: CDR1 SGHVS and CDR2 FQNEAQ. The CDR3 has 17 amino acids. The V and J ends lost 5 bases and 3 bases respectively, with 23 bases between them. CDR3 DNA sequence: TGTGCCAGCAGCATCGAACAGGTCCTGTGGGAAGACTACGAGCAGTACTTC. This encodes CASSIEQVLWEDYEQYF.

The rearrangement links TRBV7-2 to TRBJ2-7, with 8 positions matching TRBD1. Germline CDR1 reads SGHTA; CDR2 reads FQGNSA. The CDR3 has 16 residues. The ends lost 0 bases at V and 5 bases at J; junction bases unmatched: 9. The CDR3 region has the DNA TGTGCCAGCAGCTTAGCGCTTGGACAGGGAGGCCACGAGCAGTACTTC. Translated: CASSLALGQGGHEQYF. Full variable domain (rest looked up from reference TRBV7-2 and TRBJ2-7): GAGVSQSPSNKVTEKGKDVELRCDPISGHTALYWYRQSLGQGLEFLIYFQGNSAPDKSGLPSDRFSAERTGGSVSTLTIQRTQQEDSAVYLCASSLALGQGGHEQYFGPGTRLTVT.

The genes are TRBV28 and TRBJ1-2; TRBD1 might be the D (6 bases). In germline, CDR1 is MDHEN, CDR2 SYDVKM. With 6 bases removed from V and 3 bases from J, the gap between germline ends came to 11 bases. The CDR3 extends over 13 amino acids. CDR3 loop: CASSPSGDYGYTF. CDR3 DNA: TGTGCCAGCAGCCCATCAGGGGACTATGGCTACACCTTC.

The V gene is TRBV4-2, the J gene TRBJ2-2; 13 nucleotides line up with TRBD2. V lost 1 base and J lost 4; bases outside the gene matches: 9. The CDR3 sequence is 19 residues long. Per germline, CDR1 LGHNA and CDR2 YNFKEQ. The CDR3 loop reads CASSQVALAGGLGTGELFF. The CDR3 DNA follows: TGTGCCAGCAGCCAAGTAGCACTAGCGGGGGGGCTTGGCACCGGGGAGCTGTTTTTT.

In its sample, this clone was seen a few times. This rearrangement joins TRBV5-1 to TRBJ2-2; 9 bases match TRBD1. Germline trimming cut 4 bases from V and 8 bases from J; bases unmatched to any gene: 6. From germline, CDR1 is SGHRS and CDR2 YFSETQ. CDR3 size: 14 residues. In DNA, the CDR3 is TGCGCCAGCAGCAGGACAGGGGACTTAGGGGAGCTGTTTTTT. As protein: CASSRTGDLGELFF.

V is TRBV9 and J is TRBJ1-2; TRBD1 is a possible D gene (5 bases). From germline, CDR1 is SGDLS and CDR2 YYNGEE. Trimming stripped 0 bases from V and 3 bases from J, with 6 bases between. This CDR3 region has 13 residues. CDR3: CASSVEGDYGYTF. Here the CDR3 DNA reads TGTGCCAGCAGCGTAGAAGGGGACTATGGCTACACCTTC.

In its sample, this clone was seen a few times. V is TRBV5-1 and J is TRBJ2-2; TRBD1 agrees at 11 bases. Germline-derived CDR1 and CDR2 are SGHRS and YFSETQ. J lost 7 bases, V lost 3 bases, and 8 bases had no gene match. This CDR3 is 16 amino acids long. DNA of the CDR3: TGCGCCAGCAGCTCCGGACAGGGGGCGTCGGTCGGGGAGCTGTTTTTT. Translating it yields CASSSGQGASVGELFF.

The count of this clone is one. The chain joins TRBV9 to TRBJ2-2, with D perhaps TRBD1 (7 bases). The CDR3 length is 15 residues. The germline V gene encodes CDR1 SGDLS and CDR2 YYNGEE. V lost 3 bases to trimming and J lost 6 bases, with 15 bases between them. CDR3 sequence (DNA): TGTGCCAGCAGCGCCCCCACAGGGGAGGCCGGGGAGCTGTTTTTT. Amino acids: CASSAPTGEAGELFF.

This clone was seen a few times. The chain couples TRBV6-1 to TRBJ1-1; 8 positions match TRBD1. CDR3 size: 14 residues. Germline CDR1 reads MNHNS; CDR2 reads SASEGT. The V and J ends lost 6 bases and 11 bases, in that order; junction bases with no gene match: 14. The CDR3 reads CASRRSRGQGSAFF. CDR3 coding DNA: TGTGCCAGCAGACGATCTCGAGGACAGGGTTCGGCTTTCTTT.